The 32 T cell receptor beta chains below were found in one sample sequenced in a study of cytomegalovirus exposure and HLA in healthy donors. Both 60 Vbeta primers and 13 Jbeta primers went into the PCR. The method was immunoSEQ multiplex PCR; TCRdb's version includes in-frame clones alone and lacks a portion of them. The sample carries about 200,000 clones, about 80% recorded once. Input material: PBMCs. The source is a man younger than 30 in good health and CMV-seronegative.

The chain has TRBV15 and TRBJ1-1, with D possibly being TRBD1 (6 bases). The CDR3 is made up of 16 amino acids. CDR1 and CDR2 from the germline V gene are LNHNV and YYDKDF (reference sequence). With 0 bases removed from V and 0 bases from J, the gap between germline ends came to 11 bases. This chain's CDR3 is CATSRDGGRMNTEAFF. The CDR3 coding sequence is TGTGCCACCAGCAGAGATGGGGGCAGGATGAACACTGAAGCTTTCTTT.

V is TRBV6-5 and J is TRBJ1-4, with TRBD1 identical over 8 bases. J lost 5 bases, V lost 5 bases, and 7 bases had no gene match. Germline lookup yields CDR1 MNHEY and CDR2 SVGAGI. The length of the CDR3 is 15 residues. The CDR3 protein is CASSRERTGNEKLFF. CDR3 DNA sequence: TGTGCCAGCAGTAGAGAACGGACAGGGAATGAAAAACTGTTTTTT.

The chain employs TRBV4-1 and TRBJ1-2; the D gene is possibly TRBD1 (5 bases). Germline loops: CDR1 MGHRA, CDR2 YSYEKL. V lost 6 bases, J lost 6 bases, and 17 bases lay in between. This CDR3 spans 14 amino acids. CDR3 bases: TGCGCCAGCAGTCTTAAAAGATGGGGGGATGGCTACACCTTC. Its protein is CASSLKRWGDGYTF.

The V gene is TRBV21-1, the J gene TRBJ2-1; the D call of TRBD2 is as the table states it, not checked on the DNA. TRBV21-1 is described as a pseudogene. There are 15 residues in the CDR3. The CDR3 DNA reads as TGTGCCAGCAGCACCTCCGGAGGATTTAGGGATGAGCAGTTCTTC. This translates into CASSTSGGFRDEQFF.

The genes are TRBV20-1 and TRBJ2-7, with a tentative D call TRBD2 (5 bases). The germline V gene has CDR1 DFQATT and CDR2 SNEGSKA (reference sequence). This CDR3 contains 11 residues. The CDR3 DNA follows: TGCAGCGGACTTAAGGCCTACGAGCAGTACTTC. As protein: CSGLKAYEQYF.

This clone appeared a few times. The chain joins TRBV9 to TRBJ2-7; 10 nucleotides line up with TRBD2. V lost 2 bases and J lost 3; bases outside the gene matches: 5. The V gene's germline CDR1 is SGDLS and CDR2 YYNGEE. The CDR3 loop spans 15 amino acids. CDR3 sequence (DNA): TGTGCCAGCAGCGTGACTAGCGGGTTGGGCTACGAGCAGTACTTC. Its protein product is CASSVTSGLGYEQYF.

The chain uses TRBV7-3 and TRBJ2-1, with 9 bases identical to TRBD2. The CDR3 has 15 amino acids. The junction had 7 bases not matched to a gene; V was cut back by 2 bases and J by 8 bases. Germline CDR1 is SGHTA and CDR2 is FQGTGA. CDR3 coding DNA: TGTGCCAGCAGCTTAGGAGTAGCGGGAGCGGATGAGCAGTTCTTC. This sequence encodes CASSLGVAGADEQFF.

On this clone itself: At one of its ends the junction is not consistent with the germline gene, which may arise from a read error. The chain uses TRBV18 and TRBJ2-7; D uncertain. Germline assignment: CDR1 KGHSH and CDR2 LQKENI. The CDR3 consists of 12 residues. CDR3 loop: CVSSPSSYEQYF. CDR3 in DNA: TGTGTCAGCTCACCCAGCTCCTACGAGCAGTACTTC.

The genes are TRBV5-4 and TRBJ2-2, with 11 bases lining up with TRBD1. Germline values: CDR1 SGHNT, CDR2 YYREEE (reference sequence). The CDR3 extends over 18 amino acids. V lost 1 base, J lost 4 bases, and 9 bases stayed unmatched. The CDR3 loop reads CASSLPRTGGRSTGELFF. The CDR3 region has the DNA TGTGCCAGCAGCTTGCCCCGGACAGGGGGCCGGAGCACCGGGGAGCTGTTTTTT.

The chain uses TRBV5-1 and TRBJ1-5, with D hard to call. V lost 1 base and J 4 bases, leaving 12 bases between the germline ends. This CDR3 comprises 15 residues. In germline, CDR1 is SGHRS, CDR2 YFSETQ. The CDR3 DNA is TGCGCCAGCAGCTTGATAGCCGGTCTAAATCAGCCCCAGCATTTT. This translates into CASSLIAGLNQPQHF.

The chain links TRBV18 to TRBJ2-7, with a weak D call TRBD1 (5 bases). This CDR3 spans 14 amino acids. The germline V and J ends were trimmed by 2 bases and 0 bases, with 8 bases remaining between them. The germline CDR1 and CDR2 sequences are KGHSH and LQKENI. CDR3 nucleotide sequence: TGTGCCAGCTCACCAACAGGCGTCTCCTACGAGCAGTACTTC. As protein: CASSPTGVSYEQYF.

This sequence joins TRBV4-1 and TRBJ1-2; D uncertain. The CDR3 spans 14 residues. Germline V CDR1 and CDR2: MGHRA, YSYEKL. Deletions cut 1 base from V and 4 bases from J, with 10 bases between. As DNA, the CDR3 is TGCGCCAGCAGCCAAGGCGAGAGTCTCTATGGCTACACCTTC. It yields the protein CASSQGESLYGYTF.

This chain uses TRBV30 with TRBJ2-7; 7 nucleotides align to TRBD2. There are 15 residues in the CDR3. The germline gives CDR1 GTSNPN, CDR2 SVGIG (reference sequence). The J segment lost 9 bases and the V segment lost 0 bases, leaving 14 bases of the junction unmatched. CDR3 in amino acids: CAWSVILGAGSRQYF. The CDR3 DNA follows: TGTGCCTGGAGTGTAATCCTTGGAGCGGGATCGAGGCAGTACTTC.

The chain's CDR3 is CASSVDGGAYEQYF. CDR3 bases: TGTGCCAGCAGCGTAGACGGGGGAGCCTACGAGCAGTACTTC. The chain joins TRBV9 to TRBJ2-7; D possibly corresponds to TRBD2 (6 bases). The CDR3 is made up of 14 amino acids. V was pared by 0 bases and J by 2 bases, with 9 bases between. From germline, CDR1 is SGDLS and CDR2 YYNGEE.

As DNA, the CDR3 is TGCAGCGTTCCCTCAGGCAGGGGGCTAGGCGAGCAGTACTTC. This codes for CSVPSGRGLGEQYF. This chain uses TRBV29-1 with TRBJ2-7, with 8 bases lining up with TRBD1. CDR1 SQVTM and CDR2 ANQGSEA come from the germline V gene. The CDR3 is 14 residues long. Trimming took 5 bases from V and 6 from J; bases not matched to a gene: 12.

The chain recombines TRBV7-3 with TRBJ2-2; D is ambiguous. The CDR3 has 14 amino acids. V was trimmed by 7 bases and J by 2 bases, leaving 11 bases between them. Germline V gene data show CDR1 as SGHTA and CDR2 as FQGTGA. The CDR3 nucleotides are TGTGCCAGCACGCTCGCAGGAAACACCGGGGAGCTGTTTTTT. Amino acid sequence: CASTLAGNTGELFF.

As concerns this clone: The sample carries other DNA sequences with the same CDR3. The genes are TRBV7-9 and TRBJ1-1, with unresolved D. The CDR3 totals 13 residues. The germline V gene encodes CDR1 SEHNR and CDR2 FQNEAQ (reference sequence). V dropped 2 bases and J dropped 1 base, with 5 bases sitting between them. The CDR3 bases are TGTGCCAGCAGCTTACCGGGGAACACTGAAGCTTTCTTT. Its protein is CASSLPGNTEAFF.

This clone was observed a few times. The identical CDR3 is also encoded by other nucleotide sequences in the sample. This chain joins TRBV11-2 and TRBJ1-5; D is unclear. The ends were cut back, 0 bases at V and 6 bases at J, with 6 bases in the middle. The germline CDR1 and CDR2 sequences are SGHAT and FQNNGV. The CDR3 extends over 13 amino acids. The CDR3 bases are TGTGCCAGCAGCTTAGATCGGGGTCAGCCCCAGCATTTT. Its protein is CASSLDRGQPQHF. Variable domain in full (rest from reference TRBV11-2 and TRBJ1-5): EAGVAQSPRYKIIEKRQSVAFWCNPISGHATLYWYQQILGQGPKLLIQFQNNGVVDDSQLPKDRFSAERLKGVDSTLKIQPAKLEDSAVYLCASSLDRGQPQHFGDGTRLSIL.

V gene TRBV30 combines with J gene TRBJ2-7, with D uncertain. Germline assignment: CDR1 GTSNPN and CDR2 SVGIG (reference sequence). This CDR3 spans 12 amino acids. Trimming cost V 0 bases and J 2 bases, with 5 bases left between them. The chain's CDR3 is CAWSVSTYEQYF. The CDR3 region has the DNA TGTGCCTGGAGTGTATCCACCTACGAGCAGTACTTC.

This clone has just a few counts. This chain links TRBV6-1 with TRBJ1-5; possibly TRBD1 for D (5 bases). The V gene's germline CDR1 is MNHNS and CDR2 SASEGT. V gave up 4 bases and J gave up 0 bases, with 10 bases separating them. There are 15 residues in the CDR3. CDR3 bases: TGTGCCAGCAGTGGAGACAGATATAGCAATCAGCCCCAGCATTTT. Translated, it gives CASSGDRYSNQPQHF.

This chain uses TRBV4-2 with TRBJ2-1, with unresolved D. This CDR3 has 11 amino acids. The V end lost 1 base, the J end lost 10 bases, and 5 bases lay between the germline ends. Germline values: CDR1 LGHNA, CDR2 YNFKEQ. Written as DNA, the CDR3 is TGTGCCAGCAGCCAAGCAGAAGAGCAGTTCTTC. Translating gives CASSQAEEQFF.

On this clone itself: One end of the junction is discordant with germline, which a read error may explain. The chain links TRBV5-6 to TRBJ1-1; possibly TRBD1 for D (6 bases). The CDR3 has 13 amino acids. Germline values: CDR1 SGHDT, CDR2 YYEEEE. CDR3 coding DNA: TGTGCCAGCACCTTGGGGGCCGGCACTGAAGCTTTCTTT. Translated, it gives CASTLGAGTEAFF.

This clone occurred once. The rearrangement links TRBV5-1 to TRBJ1-1; D uncertain. Per germline, CDR1 SGHRS and CDR2 YFSETQ. Trimming took off 4 bases at V and 4 bases at J, with 14 bases between the two ends. The CDR3 spans 14 residues. The CDR3 DNA is TGCGCCAGCAGCAGCGAGGGAGGGCTCACTGAAGCTTTCTTT. It codes for CASSSEGGLTEAFF.

V and J are TRBV19 and TRBJ2-7, with 7 bases fitting TRBD2. The CDR3 is made up of 16 amino acids. V lost 5 bases and J lost 5; bases outside the gene matches: 15. The germline V gene has CDR1 LNHDA and CDR2 SQIVND (reference sequence). Here the CDR3 reads CASSPSKGGPTNEQYF. The CDR3 coding sequence is TGTGCCAGTAGTCCCTCAAAGGGAGGGCCGACCAACGAGCAGTACTTC.

The chain combines TRBV5-1 with TRBJ2-2; TRBD1 aligns across 9 bases. The CDR3 has 16 amino acids. Germline assignment: CDR1 SGHRS and CDR2 YFSETQ. Trimming removed 4 bases from V and 6 bases from J; junction bases left unmatched: 10. The CDR3 protein is CASSVLTGGLSGELFF. CDR3 coding DNA: TGCGCCAGCAGCGTACTGACAGGGGGTCTGTCCGGGGAGCTGTTTTTT.

V usage is TRBV14 and J usage is TRBJ1-2, with TRBD1 identical over 7 bases. From germline, CDR1 is SGHDN and CDR2 FVKESK. V dropped 4 bases and J dropped 7; count of bases not matched to a gene: 21. The CDR3 spans 18 residues. The CDR3 DNA follows: TGTGCCAGCAGCCCGATAAAGAACCTATACAGGGGTCGATCTGGCTACACCTTC. It is translated as CASSPIKNLYRGRSGYTF.

This clone appeared a few times. The CDR3 spells CAISPGLSSYEQYF. The CDR3 nucleotides are TGTGCCATCAGCCCGGGACTGAGCTCCTACGAGCAGTACTTC. The rearrangement uses TRBV10-3 and TRBJ2-7, with D tentatively TRBD2 (6 bases). The germline gives CDR1 ENHRY, CDR2 SYGVKD. The germline V and J ends were trimmed by 6 bases and 0 bases, with 12 bases remaining between them. The CDR3 totals 14 residues.

The genes are TRBV19 and TRBJ1-2; no reliable D call. V shed 2 bases and J shed 6 bases, with 13 bases lying between them. The CDR3 has 14 residues. Looked up from germline, CDR1 is LNHDA and CDR2 is SQIVND (reference sequence). The chain's CDR3 is CASSIRFKGDGYTF. CDR3 in DNA: TGTGCCAGTAGTATAAGGTTTAAGGGAGATGGCTACACCTTC. Full variable domain (remainder filled in from reference TRBV19 and TRBJ1-2): DGGITQSPKYLFRKEGQNVTLSCEQNLNHDAMYWYRQDPGQGLRLIYYSQIVNDFQKGDIAEGYSVSREKKESFPLTVTSAQKNPTAFYLCASSIRFKGDGYTFGSGTRLTVV.

The chain combines TRBV18 with TRBJ1-3, with D tentatively TRBD1 (5 bases). CDR1 and CDR2 from the germline V gene are KGHSH and LQKENI. The CDR3 length is 14 residues. The V gene lost 1 base and the J gene lost 1 base, with 5 bases spanning the gap. The CDR3 sequence: CASSPQGSGNTIYF. The CDR3 coding sequence is TGTGCCAGCTCACCACAGGGGTCTGGAAACACCATATATTTT. Looking up the rest from reference TRBV18 and TRBJ1-3 gives the full variable domain: NAGVMQNPRHLVRRRGQEARLRCSPMKGHSHVYWYRQLPEEGLKFMVYLQKENIIDESGMPKERFSAEFPKEGPSILRIQQVVRGDSAAYFCASSPQGSGNTIYFGEGSWLTVV.

The chain combines TRBV29-1 with TRBJ2-1, with a weak D call TRBD1 (6 bases). V lost 6 bases and J lost 12, with 15 bases in between. CDR1 is SQVTM and CDR2 is ANQGSEA in the germline V gene. The CDR3 runs 11 residues. The CDR3 DNA sequence: TGCAGCGTGTCTAGGGACACCGGGCAGTTCTTC. Residues: CSVSRDTGQFF.

The chain links TRBV4-2 to TRBJ1-5, with D possibly being TRBD1 (6 bases). CDR1 is LGHNA and CDR2 is YNFKEQ in the germline V gene. Trimming shortened V by 4 bases and J by 1 base, and 11 bases separated the two germline ends. There are 15 residues in the CDR3. This CDR3 is CASSPGTRSNQPQHF. CDR3 in DNA: TGTGCCAGCAGCCCCGGGACACGGAGCAATCAGCCCCAGCATTTT.

This clone showed up just once. The V call is TRBV7-9, the J call TRBJ2-3; TRBD1 aligns across 12 bases. After removal of 5 bases from V and 1 base from J, the junction contained 4 bases not matched to a gene. The CDR3 has 16 amino acids. CDR1 and CDR2 from the germline V gene are SEHNR and FQNEAQ (reference sequence). CDR3 amino acids: CASSVGQGAGTDTQYF. The CDR3 DNA is TGTGCCAGCAGCGTGGGACAGGGGGCAGGCACAGATACGCAGTATTTT.